The next 21 T cell receptor beta chains were all read from a single sample in a study of Ad26.COV2.S vaccination and SARS-CoV-2 variants. TCRdb's copy holds only in-frame clones and misses some; the assay was immunoSEQ multiplex PCR. The sample lists roughly 500,000 clones, about 88% occurring once. Treatment here: around 19 received Ad26.COV2.S at low or high dose, single or two shots; 5 received placebo; per-sample allocation not given. It was on day 63 after the first vaccine or placebo injection that samples were taken. Sequencing used peripheral blood, obtained in a trial of Ad26.COV2.S vaccine versus placebo. The receptors were gathered from a person between 18 and 65 years old who received the Ad26.COV2.S COVID-19 vaccine or a placebo.

This rearrangement joins TRBV24-1 to TRBJ2-3, with D perhaps matching TRBD1 (7 bases). This CDR3 comprises 16 residues. V lost 4 bases and J 1 base, leaving 14 bases between the germline ends. In germline, CDR1 is KGHDR, CDR2 SFDVKD. This chain's CDR3 is CATSDPGGLGTDTQYF. DNA for the CDR3: TGTGCCACCAGTGACCCAGGGGGGTTGGGCACAGATACGCAGTATTTT.

The V and J genes are TRBV6-4 and TRBJ2-3; the match to TRBD2 covers 11 bases. The CDR3 loop spans 15 amino acids. Germline assignment: CDR1 MRHNA and CDR2 SNTAGT. Unmatched junction bases numbered 2, after V lost 4 bases and J lost 2 bases. The CDR3 sequence is CASSATSGDTDTQYF. The CDR3 nucleotides read TGTGCCAGCAGTGCGACTAGCGGGGACACAGATACGCAGTATTTT.

The chain has TRBV4-1 and TRBJ1-4; 7 nucleotides align to TRBD1. The CDR3 covers 14 residues. The germline CDR1 and CDR2 sequences are MGHRA and YSYEKL. The junction had 2 bases not matched to a gene; V was cut back by 4 bases and J by 3 bases. The CDR3 is CASSLGTANEKLFF. Written as DNA, the CDR3 is TGCGCCAGCAGCCTCGGGACAGCTAATGAAAAACTGTTTTTT.

J is TRBJ1-4 and V is TRBV7-9, with D perhaps matching TRBD1 (5 bases). This CDR3 has 16 residues. V lost 3 bases and J lost 7, with 18 bases in between. The germline CDR1 and CDR2 sequences are SEHNR and FQNEAQ (reference sequence). The CDR3 DNA reads as TGTGCCAGCAGCTTGTACAAGAACCTGGGGGGTGAAAAACTGTTTTTT. Its translation is CASSLYKNLGGEKLFF.

The chain links TRBV3-1 (or the pseudogene TRBV3-2) to TRBJ2-3; D is undetermined. The CDR3 contains 13 residues. Per germline, CDR1 LGHDT and CDR2 YNNKEL (reference sequence). The V end lost 1 base, the J end lost 14 bases, and 16 bases lay between the germline ends. This CDR3 is CASSQGWAESPYF. CDR3 nucleotides: TGTGCCAGCAGCCAAGGGTGGGCAGAGAGTCCGTATTTT.

The rearrangement joins TRBV2 to TRBJ2-7; D gene uncertain. CDR1 is SNHLY, CDR2 FYNNEI, per germline. The ends were cut back, 2 bases at V and 1 base at J, with 3 bases in the middle. The CDR3 covers 12 residues. CDR3 in amino acids: CASSELSYEQYV. CDR3 coding DNA: TGTGCCAGCAGTGAATTATCCTACGAGCAGTACGTC.

This clone was seen just once. The CDR3 spells CASSRQSSYTEAFF. The CDR3 region has the DNA TGTGCCAGCAGCCGACAGTCTTCTTACACTGAAGCTTTCTTT. The chain has TRBV3-1 (or the pseudogene TRBV3-2) and TRBJ1-1, with D possibly TRBD1 on 5 matching bases. Trimming pared 4 bases from V and 3 bases from J, leaving 12 bases between. CDR1 LGHDT and CDR2 YNNKEL come from the germline V gene (reference sequence). This CDR3 region has 14 residues.

The J gene is TRBJ2-2, the V gene TRBV5-1, with D possibly being TRBD1 (6 bases). The CDR3 covers 14 residues. Trimming cost V 5 bases and J 3 bases, with 11 bases left between them. Germline V gene data show CDR1 as SGHRS and CDR2 as YFSETQ. DNA of the CDR3: TGCGCCAGCAGTCTTCGACAGGACACCGGGGAGCTGTTTTTT. Its translation is CASSLRQDTGELFF.

V and J are TRBV29-1 and TRBJ2-3, with D uncertain. With 7 bases removed from V and 6 bases from J, the gap between germline ends came to 20 bases. Germline values: CDR1 SQVTM, CDR2 ANQGSEA. The CDR3 has 14 residues. The CDR3 loop is CSGGIGWAPDTQYF. CDR3 sequence (DNA): TGCAGCGGCGGCATTGGATGGGCCCCTGATACGCAGTATTTT.

This chain joins TRBV24-1 and TRBJ2-1, with 7 positions matching TRBD1. This CDR3 region has 15 residues. Trimming took 3 bases from V and 5 from J; bases not matched to a gene: 6. Per the germline V gene, CDR1 is KGHDR and CDR2 is SFDVKD. The CDR3 DNA reads as TGTGCCACCAGTGATGTACAGGGGATGGACAATGAGCAGTTCTTC. The encoded protein is CATSDVQGMDNEQFF.

The chain links TRBV29-1 to TRBJ1-1, with 9 bases identical to TRBD1. The germline V gene has CDR1 SQVTM and CDR2 ANQGSEA. After removal of 6 bases from V and 3 bases from J, the junction contained 5 bases not matched to a gene. There are 13 residues in the CDR3. CDR3 coding DNA: TGCAGCGTGAGACAGGGGGTAGACACTGAAGCTTTCTTT. This encodes CSVRQGVDTEAFF.

The chain joins TRBV5-1 to TRBJ1-1, with no clear D. Trimming stripped 5 bases from V and 3 bases from J, with 17 bases between. The CDR3 loop spans 15 amino acids. CDR1 is SGHRS, CDR2 YFSETQ, per germline. The chain's CDR3 is CASSTEGRGYTEAFF. The CDR3 DNA sequence: TGCGCCAGCAGTACAGAAGGAAGAGGGTACACTGAAGCTTTCTTT. The complete variable domain, with remaining parts taken from reference TRBV5-1 and TRBJ1-1, reads KAGVTQTPRYLIKTRGQQVTLSCSPISGHRSVSWYQQTPGQGLQFLFEYFSETQRNKGNFPGRFSGRQFSNSRSEMNVSTLELGDSALYLCASSTEGRGYTEAFFGQGTRLTVV.

The rearrangement uses TRBV4-1 and TRBJ2-7; possibly TRBD2 for D (6 bases). Germline V gene data show CDR1 as MGHRA and CDR2 as YSYEKL. The CDR3 contains 15 residues. The V end was cut by 3 bases, the J end by 4 bases, with 16 bases between. The CDR3 is CASSHRLGGDYEQYF. DNA of the CDR3: TGCGCCAGCAGCCATAGACTCGGAGGGGATTACGAGCAGTACTTC.

This sequence joins TRBV5-1 and TRBJ1-5; D is ambiguous. V lost 0 bases, J lost 3 bases, and 7 bases lay in between. The germline V gene has CDR1 SGHRS and CDR2 YFSETQ. There are 14 residues in the CDR3. The CDR3 DNA reads TGCGCCAGCAGCTTGGGTAGCGTCAATCAGCCCCAGCATTTT. Translating it yields CASSLGSVNQPQHF. The whole variable domain, remainder taken from reference TRBV5-1 and TRBJ1-5, is KAGVTQTPRYLIKTRGQQVTLSCSPISGHRSVSWYQQTPGQGLQFLFEYFSETQRNKGNFPGRFSGRQFSNSRSEMNVSTLELGDSALYLCASSLGSVNQPQHFGDGTRLSIL.

This clone came up once. The chain carries TRBV5-1 and TRBJ2-7, with TRBD1 matching 12 bases. The germline CDR1 and CDR2 sequences are SGHRS and YFSETQ. With 4 bases clipped from V and 5 bases from J, the junction kept 10 bases outside the gene matches. The CDR3 extends over 16 amino acids. The DNA for the CDR3 is TGCGCCAGCAGCCGCTCCGGGACAGGGGGCTTTAACGAGCAGTACTTC. It is translated as CASSRSGTGGFNEQYF.

The chain is built from TRBV7-9 and TRBJ1-1, with TRBD1 matching 9 bases. The germline CDR1 and CDR2 sequences are SEHNR and FQNEAQ (reference sequence). J was trimmed by 0 bases and V by 4 bases; bases with no gene match: 0. This CDR3 is 14 amino acids long. In DNA, the CDR3 is TGTGCCAGCAGCTACAGGGGGCTGAACACTGAAGCTTTCTTT. Translation: CASSYRGLNTEAFF. Together with reference TRBV7-9 and TRBJ1-1, the CDR3 gives the full variable domain: DTGVSQNPRHKITKRGQNVTFRCDPISEHNRLYWYRQTLGQGPEFLTYFQNEAQLEKSRLLSDRFSAERPKGSFSTLEIQRTEQGDSAMYLCASSYRGLNTEAFFGQGTRLTVV.

This clone was seen a handful of times. Other nucleotide sequences in the sample specify the same CDR3. The chain couples TRBV20-1 to TRBJ1-2; D gene unclear. Trimming took off 4 bases at V and 2 bases at J, with 5 bases between the two ends. The CDR3 contains 11 residues. Germline V lookup: CDR1 DFQATT, CDR2 SNEGSKA (reference sequence). The CDR3 is CSATGNYGYTF. The DNA for the CDR3 is TGCAGTGCTACGGGAAACTATGGCTACACCTTC.

The V gene is TRBV7-8, the J gene TRBJ1-3; TRBD1 might be the D (6 bases). This CDR3 contains 16 residues. With 1 base removed from V and 0 bases from J, the gap between germline ends came to 10 bases. Germline V gene data show CDR1 as SGHVS and CDR2 as FQNEAQ. CDR3 residues: CASSLEGVNSGNTIYF. CDR3 nucleotide sequence: TGTGCCAGCAGCTTAGAGGGGGTGAACTCTGGAAACACCATATATTTT.

In this sample, this clone turned up once. The V call is TRBV15, the J call TRBJ2-2; no clear D. V was trimmed by 1 base and J by 4 bases, leaving 10 bases between them. The germline gives CDR1 LNHNV, CDR2 YYDKDF (reference sequence). This CDR3 spans 15 amino acids. The CDR3, as DNA: TGTGCCACCAGCAGAGCTGACTTCATCACCGGGGAGCTGTTTTTT. Translating gives CATSRADFITGELFF.

In DNA form, the CDR3 reads TGTGCCAGCAGCCTGGACAGTTTTTATGGCAATCAGCCCCAGCATTTT. This translates into CASSLDSFYGNQPQHF. This chain connects TRBV7-8 to TRBJ1-5, with D possibly matching TRBD1 (6 bases). Germline V lookup: CDR1 SGHVS, CDR2 FQNEAQ. V was shortened by 5 bases and J by 2 bases, with 16 bases between the two germline ends. The CDR3 extends over 16 amino acids.

This chain joins TRBV14 and TRBJ2-3; D unclear. Germline CDR1 reads SGHDN; CDR2 reads FVKESK. This CDR3 contains 14 residues. The V end was cut by 5 bases, the J end by 0 bases, with 9 bases between. This CDR3 is CASSGRPSTDTQYF. The CDR3, as DNA: TGTGCCAGCAGCGGCCGCCCTAGCACAGATACGCAGTATTTT.